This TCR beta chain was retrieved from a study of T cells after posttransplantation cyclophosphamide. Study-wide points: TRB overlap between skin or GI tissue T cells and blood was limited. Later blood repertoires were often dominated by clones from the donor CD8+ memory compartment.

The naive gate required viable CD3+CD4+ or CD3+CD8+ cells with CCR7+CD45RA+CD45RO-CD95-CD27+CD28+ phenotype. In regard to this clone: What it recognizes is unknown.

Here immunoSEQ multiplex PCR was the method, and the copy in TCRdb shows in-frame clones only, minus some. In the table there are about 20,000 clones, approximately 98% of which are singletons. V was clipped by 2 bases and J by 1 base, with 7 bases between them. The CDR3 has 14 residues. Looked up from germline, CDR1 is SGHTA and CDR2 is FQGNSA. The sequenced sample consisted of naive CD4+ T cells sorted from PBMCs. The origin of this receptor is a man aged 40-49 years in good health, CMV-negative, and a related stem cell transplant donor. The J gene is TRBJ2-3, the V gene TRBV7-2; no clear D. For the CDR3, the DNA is TGTGCCAGCAGCTTAATCCAGGGCACAGATACGCAGTATTTT. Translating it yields CASSLIQGTDTQYF.